This T cell receptor beta chain was identified in a study of blood T cell repertoires in COVID-19. Study in general: Whether acute or convalescent, the COVID-19 samples came from the United States, Italy and Spain. The cDNA or gDNA used as material had been derived from T cells, B-cell-depleted T cells, or PBMCs.

The germline CDR1 and CDR2 sequences are LNHDA and SQIVND (reference sequence). The CDR3 runs 15 residues. The V and J ends lost 5 bases and 1 base respectively, with 12 bases between them. Original handling: Researchers report that nucleated cell counts were estimated from reference gene primer amplification. The data were produced by immunoSEQ multiplex PCR, yet TCRdb's version contains in-frame clones alone and is incomplete. That table is the source of V, J and clone size, and D and trimming were worked out from the DNA. The sample records approximately 150,000 clones, roughly 90% being singletons.

This chain connects TRBV19 to TRBJ1-5; perhaps TRBD1 as D (6 bases). The TCR sequence derives from a man between 65 and 85 years old with acute or convalescent COVID-19. The specimen was peripheral blood. This CDR3 is CASSVQGRSNQPQHF. CDR3 nucleotides: TGTGCCAGTAGTGTACAGGGCAGGAGCAATCAGCCCCAGCATTTT.